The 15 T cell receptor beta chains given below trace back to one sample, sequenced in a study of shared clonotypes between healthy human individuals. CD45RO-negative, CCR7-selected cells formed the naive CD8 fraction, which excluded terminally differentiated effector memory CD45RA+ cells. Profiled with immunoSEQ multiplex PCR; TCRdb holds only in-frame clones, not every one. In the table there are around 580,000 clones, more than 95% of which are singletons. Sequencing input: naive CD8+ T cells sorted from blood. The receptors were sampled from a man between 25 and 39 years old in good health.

The CDR3 loop is CASSFGDRGAEAFF. The CDR3 coding sequence is TGTGCCAGCAGCTTTGGTGACAGGGGAGCTGAAGCTTTCTTT. The chain joins TRBV5-4 to TRBJ1-1, with TRBD1 matching 8 bases. The trim removed 2 bases at V and 6 bases at J, leaving 6 bases unmatched. Germline values: CDR1 SGHNT, CDR2 YYREEE (reference sequence). The CDR3 length is 14 residues.

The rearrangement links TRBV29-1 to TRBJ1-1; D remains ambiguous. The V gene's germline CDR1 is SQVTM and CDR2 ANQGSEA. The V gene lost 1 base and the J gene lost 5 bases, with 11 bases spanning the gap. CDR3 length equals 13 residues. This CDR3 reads CSVEGGSRTEAFF. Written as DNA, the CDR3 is TGCAGCGTTGAAGGTGGAAGTAGGACTGAAGCTTTCTTT.

The CDR3 protein is CASSFTSGYNEQFF. The CDR3 nucleotides are TGCGCCAGCAGCTTCACTAGCGGGTACAATGAGCAGTTCTTC. The chain uses TRBV5-1 and TRBJ2-1; 9 bases fit TRBD2. The ends lost 2 bases at V and 4 bases at J; junction bases unmatched: 1. Germline lookup yields CDR1 SGHRS and CDR2 YFSETQ. The CDR3 contains 14 residues.

Written as DNA, the CDR3 is TGCGCCAGCAGCGTAGGGGAAGATACGCAGTATTTT. Protein product: CASSVGEDTQYF. This sequence joins TRBV4-1 and TRBJ2-3, with D maybe TRBD1 (5 bases). The CDR3 consists of 12 residues. Looked up from germline, CDR1 is MGHRA and CDR2 is YSYEKL. V lost 5 bases and J 5 bases, leaving 8 bases between the germline ends.

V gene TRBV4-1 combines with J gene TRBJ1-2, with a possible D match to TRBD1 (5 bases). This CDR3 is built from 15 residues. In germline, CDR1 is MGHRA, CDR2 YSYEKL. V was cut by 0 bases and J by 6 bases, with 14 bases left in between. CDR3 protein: CASSQDHRSRDGYTF. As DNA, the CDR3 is TGCGCCAGCAGCCAAGATCACAGGTCCAGGGATGGCTACACCTTC.

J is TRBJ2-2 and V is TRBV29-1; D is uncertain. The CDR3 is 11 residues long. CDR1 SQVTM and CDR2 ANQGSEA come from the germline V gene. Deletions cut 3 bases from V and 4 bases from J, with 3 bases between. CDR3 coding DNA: TGCAGCGTTGAGGCCACCGGGGAGCTGTTTTTT. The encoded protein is CSVEATGELFF.

CDR3 nucleotides: TGTGCCAGCAGCTTAGCAGAGCTCTACACCTTC. This gives the protein CASSLAELYTF. The V and J genes are TRBV7-8 and TRBJ1-2, with D hard to call. CDR1 SGHVS and CDR2 FQNEAQ come from the germline V gene. CDR3 length: 11 residues. The V gene lost 0 bases and the J gene lost 10 bases, with 6 bases spanning the gap.

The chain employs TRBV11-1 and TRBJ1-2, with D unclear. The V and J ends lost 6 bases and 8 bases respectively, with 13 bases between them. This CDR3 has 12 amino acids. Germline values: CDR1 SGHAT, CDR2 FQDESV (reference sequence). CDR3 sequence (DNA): TGTGCCAGCAGGAACAGTGGGTCGGGCTACACCTTC. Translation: CASRNSGSGYTF.

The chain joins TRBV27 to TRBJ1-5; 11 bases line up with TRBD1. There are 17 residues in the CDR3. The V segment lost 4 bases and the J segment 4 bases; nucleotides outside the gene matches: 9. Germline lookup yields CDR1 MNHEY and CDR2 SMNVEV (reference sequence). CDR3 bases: TGTGCCAGCAGTTATCCTCCCGGGACAGGGGGGAATCAGCCCCAGCATTTT. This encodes CASSYPPGTGGNQPQHF.

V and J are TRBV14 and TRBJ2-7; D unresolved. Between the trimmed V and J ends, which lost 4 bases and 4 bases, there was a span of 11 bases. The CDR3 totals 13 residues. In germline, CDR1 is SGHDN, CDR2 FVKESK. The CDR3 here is CASSPQAQYEQYF. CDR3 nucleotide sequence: TGTGCCAGCAGCCCCCAGGCACAATACGAGCAGTACTTC.

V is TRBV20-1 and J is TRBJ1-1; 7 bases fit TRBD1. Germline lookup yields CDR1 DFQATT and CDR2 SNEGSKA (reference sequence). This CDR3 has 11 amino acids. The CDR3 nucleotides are TGCAGGGCTCGACAGGGTACTGAAGCTTTCTTT. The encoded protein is CRARQGTEAFF.

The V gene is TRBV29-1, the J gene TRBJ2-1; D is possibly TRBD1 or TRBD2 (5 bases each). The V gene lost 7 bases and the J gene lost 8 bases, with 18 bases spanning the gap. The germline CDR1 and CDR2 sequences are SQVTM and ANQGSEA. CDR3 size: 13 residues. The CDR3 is CSANSALGDEQFF. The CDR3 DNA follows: TGCAGCGCTAATAGCGCCTTGGGGGATGAGCAGTTCTTC.

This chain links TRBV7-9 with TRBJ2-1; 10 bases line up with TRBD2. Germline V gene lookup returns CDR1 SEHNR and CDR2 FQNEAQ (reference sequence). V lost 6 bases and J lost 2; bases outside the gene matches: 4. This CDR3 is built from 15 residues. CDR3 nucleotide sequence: TGTGCCAGCAGACAAGCGGGAGGGACCTACAATGAGCAGTTCTTC. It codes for CASRQAGGTYNEQFF.

The CDR3 loop reads CASSPASLFTFTDGNTIYF. CDR3 nucleotides: TGTGCCAGCAGCCCCGCGAGTTTATTTACCTTCACGGATGGAAACACCATATATTTT. The chain carries TRBV5-5 and TRBJ1-3; D is undetermined. Germline-derived CDR1 and CDR2 are SGHKS and YYEKEE (reference sequence). Trimming left V 4 bases short and J 3 bases short, with 26 bases between. The CDR3 sequence is 19 residues long. The whole variable domain, remainder taken from reference TRBV5-5 and TRBJ1-3, is DAGVTQSPTHLIKTRGQQVTLRCSPISGHKSVSWYQQVLGQGPQFIFQYYEKEERGRGNFPDRFSARQFPNYSSELNVNALLLGDSALYLCASSPASLFTFTDGNTIYFGEGSWLTVV.

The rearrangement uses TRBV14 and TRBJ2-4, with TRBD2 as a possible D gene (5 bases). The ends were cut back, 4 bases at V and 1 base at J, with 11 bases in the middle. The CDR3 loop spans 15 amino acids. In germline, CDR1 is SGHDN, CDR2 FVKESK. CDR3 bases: TGTGCCAGCAGCCCCCTCACGGGGGCCAAAAACATTCAGTACTTC. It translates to CASSPLTGAKNIQYF.